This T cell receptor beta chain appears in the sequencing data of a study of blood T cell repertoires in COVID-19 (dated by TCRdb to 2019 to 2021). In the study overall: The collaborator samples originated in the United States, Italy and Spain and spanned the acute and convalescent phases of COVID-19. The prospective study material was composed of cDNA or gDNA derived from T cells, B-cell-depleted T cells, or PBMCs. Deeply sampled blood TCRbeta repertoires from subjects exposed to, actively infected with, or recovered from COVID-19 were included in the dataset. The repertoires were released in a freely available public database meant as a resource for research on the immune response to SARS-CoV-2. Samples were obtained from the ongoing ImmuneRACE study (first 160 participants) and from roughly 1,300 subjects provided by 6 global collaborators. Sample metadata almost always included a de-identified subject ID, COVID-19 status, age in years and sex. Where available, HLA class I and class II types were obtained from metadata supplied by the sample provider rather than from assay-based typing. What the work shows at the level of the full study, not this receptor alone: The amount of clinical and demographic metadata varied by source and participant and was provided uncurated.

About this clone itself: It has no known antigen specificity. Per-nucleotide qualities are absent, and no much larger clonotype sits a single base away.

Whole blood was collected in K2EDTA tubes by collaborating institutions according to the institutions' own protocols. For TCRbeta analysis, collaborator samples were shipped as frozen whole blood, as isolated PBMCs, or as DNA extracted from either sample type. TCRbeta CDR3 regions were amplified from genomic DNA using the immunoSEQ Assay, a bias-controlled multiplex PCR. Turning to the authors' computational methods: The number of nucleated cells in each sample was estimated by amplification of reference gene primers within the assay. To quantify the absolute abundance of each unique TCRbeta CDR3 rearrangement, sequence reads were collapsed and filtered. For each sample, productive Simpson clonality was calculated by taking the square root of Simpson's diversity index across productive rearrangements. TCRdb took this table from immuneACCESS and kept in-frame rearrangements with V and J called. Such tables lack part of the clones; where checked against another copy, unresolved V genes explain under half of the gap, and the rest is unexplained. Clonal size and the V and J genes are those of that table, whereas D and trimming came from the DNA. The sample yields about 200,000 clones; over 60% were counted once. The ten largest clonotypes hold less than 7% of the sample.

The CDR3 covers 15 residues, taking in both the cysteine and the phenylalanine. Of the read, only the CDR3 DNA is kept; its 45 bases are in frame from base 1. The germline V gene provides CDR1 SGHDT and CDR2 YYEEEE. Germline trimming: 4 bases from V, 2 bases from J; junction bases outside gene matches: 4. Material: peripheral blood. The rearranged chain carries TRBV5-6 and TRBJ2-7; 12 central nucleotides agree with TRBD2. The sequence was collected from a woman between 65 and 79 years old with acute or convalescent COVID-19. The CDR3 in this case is CASSGLAGLPYEQYF. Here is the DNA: TGTGCCAGCAGCGGACTAGCGGGACTTCCCTACGAGCAGTACTTC.